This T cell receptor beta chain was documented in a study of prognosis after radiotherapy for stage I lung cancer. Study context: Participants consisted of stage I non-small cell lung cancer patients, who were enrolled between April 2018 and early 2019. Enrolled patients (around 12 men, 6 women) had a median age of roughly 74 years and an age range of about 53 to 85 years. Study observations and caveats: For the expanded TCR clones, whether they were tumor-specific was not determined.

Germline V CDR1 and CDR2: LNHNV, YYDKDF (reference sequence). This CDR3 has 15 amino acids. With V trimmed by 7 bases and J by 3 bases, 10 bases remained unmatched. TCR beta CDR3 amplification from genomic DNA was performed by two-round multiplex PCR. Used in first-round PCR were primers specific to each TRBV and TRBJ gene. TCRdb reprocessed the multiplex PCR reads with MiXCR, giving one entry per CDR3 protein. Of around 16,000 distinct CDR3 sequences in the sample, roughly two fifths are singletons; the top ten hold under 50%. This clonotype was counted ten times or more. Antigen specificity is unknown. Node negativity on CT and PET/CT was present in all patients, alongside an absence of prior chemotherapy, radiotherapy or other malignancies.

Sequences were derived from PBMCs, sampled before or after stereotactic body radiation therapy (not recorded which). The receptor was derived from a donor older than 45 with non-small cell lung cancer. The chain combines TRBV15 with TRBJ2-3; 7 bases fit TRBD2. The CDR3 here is CATNEGSGGTDTQYF. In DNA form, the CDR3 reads TGTGCCACCAACGAAGGATCGGGGGGTACAGATACGCAGTATTTT.